The 25 T cell receptor beta chains listed next were all sequenced from one sample in a study of T cells in Graves' hyperthyroidism and ophthalmopathy. Amplification of TCR beta CDR3 regions was performed using RNA transcripts as template. RT-PCR in the first round (using the HTBI primer set) targeted the TCR CDR3. MiXCR, applied by TCRdb to the multiplex PCR reads, yields one record per CDR3 protein. Of approximately 600,000 distinct CDR3 sequences in the sample, roughly 20% were seen once. The sequencing input was blood. The receptor set was obtained from a man aged 25-45 years with Graves' ophthalmopathy.

Of note for this clonotype: The junction and the germline gene differ at one end; a read error may be behind it. The rearrangement uses TRBV7-7 and TRBJ2-3, with 11 bases aligning to TRBD2. The CDR3 is 15 residues long. The germline gives CDR1 SSHAT, CDR2 FNYEAQ (reference sequence). This chain's CDR3 is CASSSSGRPTDTQYF. The CDR3 DNA follows: TGTGCTAGCAGCTCTAGCGGGAGGCCCACAGATACGCAGTATTTT.

This clonotype was observed a handful of times. CDR3 DNA: TGCGCCAGCAGCTTTGGGGGACAGGGGTCGAACTATGGCTACACCTTC. It translates to CASSFGGQGSNYGYTF. V and J are TRBV5-1 and TRBJ1-2; TRBD1 agrees at 10 bases. Germline CDR1 reads SGHRS; CDR2 reads YFSETQ. The CDR3 is 16 residues long. With 2 bases clipped from V and 2 bases from J, the junction kept 6 bases outside the gene matches.

The gene calls are TRBV2 and TRBJ1-5, with D possibly matching TRBD1 (6 bases). The V gene lost 7 bases and the J gene lost 6 bases, with 16 bases spanning the gap. This CDR3 comprises 14 residues. Germline V lookup: CDR1 SNHLY, CDR2 FYNNEI. The CDR3 DNA sequence: TGTGCCAGCAAGAAACAGGGTAATGTTCAGCCCCAGCATTTT. This gives the protein CASKKQGNVQPQHF.

In its sample, this clonotype was seen many times. The V and J genes are TRBV2 and TRBJ2-7, with D hard to call. The germline CDR1 and CDR2 sequences are SNHLY and FYNNEI. Trimming shortened V by 4 bases and J by 5 bases, and 12 bases separated the two germline ends. The CDR3 is 13 residues long. CDR3 in DNA: TGTGCCAGCAGTGCCTCGGATATAGACGAGCAGTACTTC. Protein product: CASSASDIDEQYF.

The V gene is TRBV3-1, the J gene TRBJ2-3; 14 nucleotides align to TRBD2. CDR1 LGHDT and CDR2 YNNKEL come from the germline V gene (reference sequence). There are 18 residues in the CDR3. V was pared by 4 bases and J by 0 bases, with 6 bases of the junction left unmatched. The CDR3 sequence is CASSLGLAGVKSTDTQYF. The CDR3 nucleotides are TGTGCCAGCAGCCTGGGACTAGCGGGAGTGAAGAGCACAGATACGCAGTATTTT.

This clonotype was recorded at least ten times. The chain employs TRBV9 and TRBJ2-1; a possible D gene is TRBD1 (6 bases). Germline V gene lookup returns CDR1 SGDLS and CDR2 YYNGEE. V was cut by 0 bases and J by 4 bases, with 11 bases left in between. The CDR3 extends over 15 amino acids. CDR3 nucleotides: TGTGCCAGCAGCGTAGGGTGGGGGCAATACAATGAGCAGTTCTTC. Residues: CASSVGWGQYNEQFF.

This clonotype was observed a handful of times. The DNA for the CDR3 is TGTGCCAGCAGAAAGGGGGGTTATAGCAATCAGCCCCAGCATTTT. Amino acid sequence: CASRKGGYSNQPQHF. The chain links TRBV6-1 to TRBJ1-5; D may be TRBD1 (6 bases). The CDR3 consists of 15 residues. V was pared by 6 bases and J by 0 bases, with 12 bases between. Per germline, CDR1 MNHNS and CDR2 SASEGT.

The chain combines TRBV4-3 with TRBJ2-5; perhaps TRBD2 as D (6 bases). V was pared by 0 bases and J by 4 bases, with 12 bases between. The CDR3 spans 15 residues. Germline CDR1 reads LGHNA; CDR2 reads YSLEER. This CDR3 is CASSQDFGRVETQYF. CDR3 in DNA: TGCGCCAGCAGCCAAGATTTCGGGAGAGTAGAGACCCAGTACTTC.

This clonotype was seen repeatedly, ten times or more. The CDR3 region has the DNA TGTGCCAGCAGTCAACTCGGACTAGAGGGGGCCTACAATGAGCAGTTCTTC. It specifies CASSQLGLEGAYNEQFF. This chain connects TRBV28 to TRBJ2-1, with D tentatively TRBD2 (7 bases). The CDR3 extends over 17 amino acids. Trimming pared 5 bases from V and 2 bases from J, leaving 19 bases between. Germline-derived CDR1 and CDR2 are MDHEN and SYDVKM.

This clonotype was seen only a few times. This chain connects TRBV5-6 to TRBJ1-1, with 10 bases matching TRBD1. After removal of 0 bases from V and 5 bases from J, the junction contained 4 bases not matched to a gene. There are 15 residues in the CDR3. Germline V gene data show CDR1 as SGHDT and CDR2 as YYEEEE. As DNA, the CDR3 is TGTGCCAGCAGCTTGGCCTTGGACAGGGGGACTGAAGCTTTCTTT. Translation: CASSLALDRGTEAFF.

In its sample, this clonotype was seen a few times. The chain carries TRBV7-2 and TRBJ2-7, with D maybe TRBD1 (5 bases). This CDR3 is 14 amino acids long. Germline values: CDR1 SGHTA, CDR2 FQGNSA. V lost 5 bases, J lost 1 base, and 12 bases lay in between. The CDR3 loop reads CASSPYDSSYEQYF. DNA of the CDR3: TGTGCCAGCAGCCCATACGACAGTTCCTACGAGCAGTACTTC.

In its sample, this clonotype was seen many times. This chain joins TRBV18 and TRBJ2-3; D is ambiguous. Germline loops: CDR1 KGHSH, CDR2 LQKENI. CDR3 length: 14 amino acids. Trimming pared 1 base from V and 2 bases from J, leaving 7 bases between. CDR3 protein: CASSPRRNTDTQYF. The CDR3 nucleotides read TGTGCCAGCTCACCACGAAGGAACACAGATACGCAGTATTTT.

The chain couples TRBV9 to TRBJ2-2; TRBD2 matches at 10 bases. CDR3 length equals 16 residues. The V gene's germline CDR1 is SGDLS and CDR2 YYNGEE. Germline trimming cut 6 bases from V and 1 base from J; bases unmatched to any gene: 6. CDR3 sequence reads: CASNTGTSVNTGELFF. The CDR3 coding sequence is TGTGCCAGCAACACCGGGACTAGCGTGAACACCGGGGAGCTGTTTTTT.

This clonotype was recorded many times. This rearrangement joins TRBV20-1 to TRBJ1-5, with D possibly TRBD1 on 6 matching bases. Looked up from germline, CDR1 is DFQATT and CDR2 is SNEGSKA (reference sequence). The V and J ends lost 3 bases and 3 bases respectively, with 12 bases between them. This CDR3 spans 14 amino acids. CDR3 loop: CSARTGNVNQPQHF. The CDR3, as DNA: TGCAGTGCTAGGACAGGTAACGTCAATCAGCCCCAGCATTTT.

This clonotype has at least ten counts. The rearrangement joins TRBV2 to TRBJ2-5, with 9 bases lining up with TRBD1. The CDR3 totals 15 residues. The J segment lost 2 bases and the V segment lost 7 bases, leaving 8 bases of the junction unmatched. Germline CDR1 reads SNHLY; CDR2 reads FYNNEI. This chain's CDR3 is CASIRDRVRQETQYF. The CDR3 DNA is TGTGCCAGCATCAGGGACAGGGTGAGGCAAGAGACCCAGTACTTC. The whole variable domain, remainder taken from reference TRBV2 and TRBJ2-5, is EPEVTQTPSHQVTQMGQEVILRCVPISNHLYFYWYRQILGQKVEFLVSFYNNEISEKSEIFDDQFSVERPDGSNFTLKIRSTKLEDSAMYFCASIRDRVRQETQYFGPGTRLLVL.

This clonotype was detected many times. The genes are TRBV28 and TRBJ2-3; tentatively, D is TRBD2 (6 bases). Germline loops: CDR1 MDHEN, CDR2 SYDVKM. Trimming removed 3 bases at V and 3 bases at J, with 13 bases between. The CDR3 runs to 15 residues. The CDR3 protein is CASSFPGSITDTQYF. The CDR3 DNA follows: TGTGCCAGCAGTTTTCCCGGGAGCATAACAGATACGCAGTATTTT.

This chain connects TRBV7-8 to TRBJ2-1; D ambiguous. Germline V lookup: CDR1 SGHVS, CDR2 FQNEAQ. The ends were cut back, 3 bases at V and 10 bases at J, with 10 bases in the middle. CDR3 length equals 12 residues. CDR3 nucleotide sequence: TGTGCCAGCAGCTTCGGTCGAGAGGAGCAGTTCTTC. Translated: CASSFGREEQFF.

The J gene is TRBJ2-3, the V gene TRBV20-1; TRBD2 aligns across 12 bases. The germline V gene has CDR1 DFQATT and CDR2 SNEGSKA (reference sequence). The length of the CDR3 is 17 residues. The V gene end was trimmed by 8 bases and the J gene end by 4 bases; junction bases not matched to a gene: 16. CDR3 in amino acids: CSTTFLAGGPAPDTQYF. The DNA of the CDR3 is TGCAGTACTACCTTTCTAGCGGGAGGGCCTGCCCCAGATACGCAGTATTTT.

This clonotype showed up many times. This rearrangement joins TRBV28 to TRBJ2-7; TRBD2 matches at 11 bases. CDR1 is MDHEN and CDR2 is SYDVKM in the germline V gene. With 3 bases clipped from V and 5 bases from J, the junction kept 6 bases outside the gene matches. The CDR3 consists of 15 residues. CDR3 bases: TGTGCCAGCAGTTTCCCGACTAGCGGGATCAACGAGCAGTACTTC. Its translation is CASSFPTSGINEQYF.

This clonotype was recorded a few times. The CDR3 here is CASSEPSKWNTEAFF. The CDR3, as DNA: TGCGCCAGCAGTGAACCCAGCAAGTGGAACACTGAAGCTTTCTTT. The chain couples TRBV10-2 to TRBJ1-1, with D hard to call. In germline, CDR1 is WSHSY, CDR2 SAAADI. V was cut by 3 bases and J by 1 base, with 12 bases left in between. CDR3 length equals 15 residues.

J is TRBJ2-7 and V is TRBV9; 9 nucleotides match TRBD2. The CDR3 is 15 amino acids. J gave up 4 bases and V 0 bases, and 5 bases lay outside the gene matches. Germline V CDR1 and CDR2: SGDLS, YYNGEE. CDR3 protein: CASSVGSSGTYEQYF. In DNA, the CDR3 is TGTGCCAGCAGCGTAGGTTCTAGCGGGACTTACGAGCAGTACTTC.

Many counts were recorded for this clonotype. The chain couples TRBV20-1 to TRBJ2-1, with 13 nucleotides matching TRBD2. The CDR3 totals 15 residues. V was clipped by 6 bases and J by 5 bases; unmatched bases: 7. The germline gives CDR1 DFQATT, CDR2 SNEGSKA (reference sequence). CDR3 sequence (DNA): TGCAGTGCCGCGACTAGCGGGAGGATAAACAATGAGCAGTTCTTC. It encodes CSAATSGRINNEQFF.

This sequence joins TRBV28 and TRBJ1-1; weak D call: TRBD1 (6 bases). CDR3 length: 16 amino acids. Germline lookup yields CDR1 MDHEN and CDR2 SYDVKM. V was cut by 10 bases and J by 0 bases, with 21 bases left in between. CDR3 region: CAITRGERPLNTEAFF. As DNA, the CDR3 is TGTGCCATCACAAGGGGGGAGAGGCCACTGAACACTGAAGCTTTCTTT.

This clonotype appeared a few times. The DNA for the CDR3 is TGTGCCAGCAGCTTCGGAGGCAGCGAAAAACTGTTTTTT. Protein product: CASSFGGSEKLFF. This chain connects TRBV7-9 to TRBJ1-4; unclear D gene. CDR1 SEHNR and CDR2 FQNEAQ come from the germline V gene (reference sequence). CDR3 length: 13 amino acids. Trimming removed 3 bases from V and 8 bases from J, with 10 bases in between. The full variable domain, in which reference TRBV7-9 and TRBJ1-4 provide the parts outside the CDR3, is DTGVSQNPRHKITKRGQNVTFRCDPISEHNRLYWYRQTLGQGPEFLTYFQNEAQLEKSRLLSDRFSAERPKGSFSTLEIQRTEQGDSAMYLCASSFGGSEKLFFGSGTQLSVL.

This clonotype was counted many times. The genes are TRBV11-2 and TRBJ2-7; perhaps TRBD2 as D (6 bases). The germline V gene has CDR1 SGHAT and CDR2 FQNNGV. The CDR3 runs 14 residues. The ends were cut back, 2 bases at V and 3 bases at J, with 11 bases in the middle. The CDR3 reads CASSLIRGIYEQYF. CDR3 sequence (DNA): TGTGCCAGCAGCTTAATTCGCGGGATCTACGAGCAGTACTTC.